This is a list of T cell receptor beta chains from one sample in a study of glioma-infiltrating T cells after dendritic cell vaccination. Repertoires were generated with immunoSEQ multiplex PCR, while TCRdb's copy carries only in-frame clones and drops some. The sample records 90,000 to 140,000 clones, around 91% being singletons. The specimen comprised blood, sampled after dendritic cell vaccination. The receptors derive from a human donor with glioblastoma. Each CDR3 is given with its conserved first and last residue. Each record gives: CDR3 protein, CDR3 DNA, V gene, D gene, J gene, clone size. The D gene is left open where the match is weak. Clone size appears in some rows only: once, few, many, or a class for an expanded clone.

CASSSGPYEQYF TGTGCCAGCTCTAGCGGGCCCTACGAGCAGTACTTC TRBV2 TRBD2 TRBJ2-7 NA
CASSLEGPTGKRGYTF TGTGCCAGCAGCTTAGAGGGCCCCACAGGGAAGCGTGGCTACACCTTC TRBV7-9 NA TRBJ1-2 NA
CASSRRQGATDTQYF TGCGCCAGCAGCCGCAGACAGGGTGCCACGGATACGCAGTATTTT TRBV5-1 TRBD1 TRBJ2-3 once
CAISEGAINNEQFF TGTGCCATCAGTGAAGGGGCTATAAACAATGAGCAGTTCTTC TRBV10-3 NA TRBJ2-1 NA
CASSWTSGNPRETQYF TGCGCCAGCAGCTGGACTAGCGGGAACCCCCGGGAGACCCAGTACTTC TRBV5-1 TRBD2 TRBJ2-5 once
CASSSGGFNTEAFF TGTGCCAGCAGCTCCGGGGGATTTAACACTGAAGCTTTCTTT TRBV7-9 NA TRBJ1-1 NA
CASSKMGEGGFF TGTGCCAGCAGTAAGATGGGGGAAGGGGGGTTCTTC TRBV27 NA TRBJ2-1 NA
CASSFWTSGNTGELFF TGTGCCAGCAGTTTCTGGACTAGCGGTAACACCGGGGAGCTGTTTTTT TRBV2 TRBD2 TRBJ2-2 NA
CASRSQTGEGSPLHF TGTGCCAGCAGGTCGCAGACAGGGGAGGGTTCACCCCTCCACTTT TRBV7-9 TRBD1 TRBJ1-6 NA
CASSGGGIADTQYF TGCGCCTCCTCGGGGGGGGGCATTGCAGATACGCAGTATTTT TRBV5-1 TRBD2 TRBJ2-3 NA
CASSVAPGTGQETQYF TGCGCCAGCAGCGTGGCACCGGGGACAGGGCAAGAGACCCAGTACTTC TRBV5-1 TRBD1 TRBJ2-5 NA
CASSRPGQETQYF TGTGCCAGCAGTCGTCCGGGCCAAGAGACCCAGTACTTC TRBV7-3 NA TRBJ2-5 NA
CASRLTVKQYF TGTGCCAGCAGGCTCACGGTCAAGCAGTACTTC TRBV21-1 NA TRBJ2-7 NA
CASRRQVSSYNEQFF TGTGCCAGTAGGAGACAGGTAAGCTCCTACAATGAGCAGTTCTTC TRBV19 NA TRBJ2-1 NA
CASSLGTGGYEQYF TGCGCCAGCAGCTTGGGGACAGGGGGCTACGAGCAGTACTTC TRBV5-1 TRBD1 TRBJ2-7 NA
CASSKGQGNYGYTF TGTGCCAGCAGCAAGGGACAGGGTAACTATGGCTACACCTTC TRBV9 TRBD1 TRBJ1-2 NA
CASSEAGGAYEQYF TGTGCCAGCAGTGAAGCGGGAGGGGCCTACGAGCAGTACTTC TRBV2 TRBD2 TRBJ2-7 NA
CASDQGARSYNEQFF TGTGCTAGTGACCAGGGGGCAAGGTCCTACAATGAGCAGTTCTTC TRBV12-5 TRBD1 TRBJ2-1 NA
CASKVGRNTEAFF TGTGCCAGCAAAGTGGGCAGAAACACTGAAGCTTTCTTT TRBV7-3 NA TRBJ1-1 NA
CASRRISGYTF TGTGCCAGCCGCAGGATCAGCGGCTACACCTTC TRBV2 NA TRBJ1-2 NA
CSVADNPYEQYF TGCAGCGTTGCGGACAACCCCTACGAGCAGTACTTC TRBV29-1 NA TRBJ2-7 once
CASSSGTGAEQYF TGTGCCAGCAGCTCCGGGACAGGGGCCGAGCAGTACTTC TRBV5-6 TRBD1 TRBJ2-7 NA
CASSYSAEQPVYTQYF TGTGCCAGCAGTTACTCGGCAGAACAACCCGTCTATACGCAGTATTTT TRBV6-5 NA TRBJ2-3 NA
CAIDDTGTEAFF TGTGCCATAGACGATACAGGGACCGAAGCTTTCTTT TRBV6-1 NA TRBJ1-1 NA